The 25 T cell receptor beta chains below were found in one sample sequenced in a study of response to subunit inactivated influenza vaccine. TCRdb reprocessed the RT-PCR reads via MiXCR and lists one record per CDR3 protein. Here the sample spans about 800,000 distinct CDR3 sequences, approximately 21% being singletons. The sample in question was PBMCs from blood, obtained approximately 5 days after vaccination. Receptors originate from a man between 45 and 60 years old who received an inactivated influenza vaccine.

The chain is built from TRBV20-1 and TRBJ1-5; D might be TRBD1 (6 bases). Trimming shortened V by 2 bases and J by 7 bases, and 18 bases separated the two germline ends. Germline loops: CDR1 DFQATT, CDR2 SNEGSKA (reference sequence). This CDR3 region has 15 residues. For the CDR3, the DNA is TGCAGTGCTAGAATCGGGGGGGCAGCGGGCCAGCCCCAGCATTTT. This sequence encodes CSARIGGAAGQPQHF.

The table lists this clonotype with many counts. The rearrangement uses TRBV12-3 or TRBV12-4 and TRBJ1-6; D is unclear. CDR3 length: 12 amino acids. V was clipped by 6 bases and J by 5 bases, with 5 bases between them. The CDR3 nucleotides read TGTGCCAGCAGCCCTAATAATTCACCCCTCCACTTT. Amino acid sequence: CASSPNNSPLHF.

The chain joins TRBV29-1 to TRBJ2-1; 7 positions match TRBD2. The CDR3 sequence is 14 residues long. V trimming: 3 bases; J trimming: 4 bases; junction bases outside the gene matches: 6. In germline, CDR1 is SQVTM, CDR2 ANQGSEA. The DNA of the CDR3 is TGCAGCGTTGAGGGGGGGGTGATATACAATGAGCAGTTCTTC. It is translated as CSVEGGVIYNEQFF.

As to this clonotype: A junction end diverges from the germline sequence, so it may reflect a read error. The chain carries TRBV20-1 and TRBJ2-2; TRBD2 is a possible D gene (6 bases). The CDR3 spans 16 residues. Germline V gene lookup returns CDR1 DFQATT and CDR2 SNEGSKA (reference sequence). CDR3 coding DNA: TGCTGTGCTAGAGCTGGGACTTCCCCTTTGGGCGGGGAGCTGTTTTTT. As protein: CCARAGTSPLGGELFF.

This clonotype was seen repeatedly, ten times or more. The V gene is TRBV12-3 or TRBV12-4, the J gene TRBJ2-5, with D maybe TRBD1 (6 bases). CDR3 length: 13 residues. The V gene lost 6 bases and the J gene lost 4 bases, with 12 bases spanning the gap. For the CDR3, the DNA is TGTGCCAGCAGACCAACAGGGTTAGAGACCCAGTACTTC. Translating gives CASRPTGLETQYF.

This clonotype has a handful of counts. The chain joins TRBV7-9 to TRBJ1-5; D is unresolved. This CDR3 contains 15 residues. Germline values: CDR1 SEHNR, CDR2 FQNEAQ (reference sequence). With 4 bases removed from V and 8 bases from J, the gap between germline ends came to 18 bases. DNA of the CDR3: TGTGCCAGCAGCTCTTTAGGGTTTGGAGATGAGCCCCAGCATTTT. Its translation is CASSSLGFGDEPQHF.

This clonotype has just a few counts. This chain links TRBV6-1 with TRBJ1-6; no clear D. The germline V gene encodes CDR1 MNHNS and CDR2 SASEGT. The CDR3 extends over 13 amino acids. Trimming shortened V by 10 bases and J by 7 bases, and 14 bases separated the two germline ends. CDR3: CATRKSPNSPLHF. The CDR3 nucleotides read TGTGCCACCAGGAAGTCTCCGAATTCACCCCTCCACTTT.

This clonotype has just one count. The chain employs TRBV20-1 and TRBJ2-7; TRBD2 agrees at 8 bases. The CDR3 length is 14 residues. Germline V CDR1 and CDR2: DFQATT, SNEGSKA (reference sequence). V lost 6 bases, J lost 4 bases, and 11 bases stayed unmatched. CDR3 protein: CSAATGTSFYEQYF. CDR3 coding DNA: TGCAGTGCCGCGACCGGGACTAGTTTTTACGAGCAGTACTTC.

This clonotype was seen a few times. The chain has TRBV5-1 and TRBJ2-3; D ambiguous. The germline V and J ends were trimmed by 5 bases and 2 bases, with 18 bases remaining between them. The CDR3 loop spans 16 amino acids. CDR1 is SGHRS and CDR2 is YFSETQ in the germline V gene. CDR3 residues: CASRFPFDTPTDTQYF. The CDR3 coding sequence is TGCGCCAGCAGATTCCCCTTCGACACCCCCACAGATACGCAGTATTTT.

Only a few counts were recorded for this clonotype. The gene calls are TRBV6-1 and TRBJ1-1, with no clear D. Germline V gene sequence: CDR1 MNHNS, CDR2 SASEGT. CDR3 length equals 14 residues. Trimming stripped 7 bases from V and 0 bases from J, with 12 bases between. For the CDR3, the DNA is TGTGCCAGCACCAGCAAGGTCATGAACACTGAAGCTTTCTTT. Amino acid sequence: CASTSKVMNTEAFF.

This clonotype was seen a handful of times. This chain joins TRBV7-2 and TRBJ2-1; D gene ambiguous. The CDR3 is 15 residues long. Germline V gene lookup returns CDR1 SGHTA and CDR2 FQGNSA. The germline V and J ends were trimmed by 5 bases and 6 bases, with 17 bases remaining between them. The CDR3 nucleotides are TGTGCCAGCAGCCTAAAGGCTCCTATGGGCAATGAGCAGTTCTTC. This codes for CASSLKAPMGNEQFF.

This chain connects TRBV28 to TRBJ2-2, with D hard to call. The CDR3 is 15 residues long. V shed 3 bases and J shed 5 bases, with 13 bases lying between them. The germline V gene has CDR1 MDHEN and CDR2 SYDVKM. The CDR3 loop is CASSFPTTGTGELFF. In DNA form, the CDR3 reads TGTGCCAGCAGTTTCCCCACCACTGGAACCGGGGAGCTGTTTTTT.

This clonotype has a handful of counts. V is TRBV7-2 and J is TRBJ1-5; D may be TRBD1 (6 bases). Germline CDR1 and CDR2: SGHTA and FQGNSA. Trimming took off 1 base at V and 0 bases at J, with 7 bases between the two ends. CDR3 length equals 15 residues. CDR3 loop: CASSLEDSSNQPQHF. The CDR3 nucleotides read TGTGCCAGCAGCTTAGAGGACAGTAGCAATCAGCCCCAGCATTTT.

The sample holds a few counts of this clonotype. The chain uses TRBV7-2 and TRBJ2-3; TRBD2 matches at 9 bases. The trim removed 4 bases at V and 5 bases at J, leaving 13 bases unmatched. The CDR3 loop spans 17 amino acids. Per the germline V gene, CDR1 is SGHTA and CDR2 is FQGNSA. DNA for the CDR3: TGTGCCAGCAGCTCGCAACGCCCCTGGACTAGCGAAGATACGCAGTATTTT. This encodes CASSSQRPWTSEDTQYF.

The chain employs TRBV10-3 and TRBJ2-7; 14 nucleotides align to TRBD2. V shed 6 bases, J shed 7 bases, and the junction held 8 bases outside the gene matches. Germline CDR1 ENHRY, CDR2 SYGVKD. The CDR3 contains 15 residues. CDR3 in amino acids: CAIRERGLAGVEQYF. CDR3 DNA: TGTGCCATCAGGGAGAGGGGACTAGCGGGGGTTGAGCAGTACTTC.

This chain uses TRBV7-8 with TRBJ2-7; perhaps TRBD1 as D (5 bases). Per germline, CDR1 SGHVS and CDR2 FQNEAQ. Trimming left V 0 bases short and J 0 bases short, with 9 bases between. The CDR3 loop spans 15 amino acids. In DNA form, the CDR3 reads TGTGCCAGCAGCTTAGCTGCACAGGTCTCCTACGAGCAGTACTTC. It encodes CASSLAAQVSYEQYF.

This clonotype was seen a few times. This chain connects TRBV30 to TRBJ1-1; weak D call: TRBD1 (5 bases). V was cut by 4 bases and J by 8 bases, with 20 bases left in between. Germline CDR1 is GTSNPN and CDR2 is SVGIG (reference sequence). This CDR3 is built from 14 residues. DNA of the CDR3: TGTGCCTGGATAGCAGGGCTGGGGTATGCGGAAGCTTTCTTT. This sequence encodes CAWIAGLGYAEAFF. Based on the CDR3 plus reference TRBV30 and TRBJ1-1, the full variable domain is SQTIHQWPATLVQPVGSPLSLECTVEGTSNPNLYWYRQAAGRGLQLLFYSVGIGQISSEVPQNLSASRPQDRQFILSSKKLLLSDSGFYLCAWIAGLGYAEAFFGQGTRLTVV.

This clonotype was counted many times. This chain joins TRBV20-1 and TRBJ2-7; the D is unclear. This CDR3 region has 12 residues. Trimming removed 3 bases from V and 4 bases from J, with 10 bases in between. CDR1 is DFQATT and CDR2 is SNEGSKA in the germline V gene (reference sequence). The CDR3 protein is CSARPGLYEQYF. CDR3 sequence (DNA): TGCAGTGCTAGGCCCGGGTTATACGAGCAGTACTTC.

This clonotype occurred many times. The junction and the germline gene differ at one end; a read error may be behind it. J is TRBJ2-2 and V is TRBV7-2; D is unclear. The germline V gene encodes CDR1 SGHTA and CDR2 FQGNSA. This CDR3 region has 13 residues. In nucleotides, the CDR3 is TGCGCCAGCAGCTCACCGAACACCGGGGAGCTGTTTTTT. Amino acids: CASSSPNTGELFF.

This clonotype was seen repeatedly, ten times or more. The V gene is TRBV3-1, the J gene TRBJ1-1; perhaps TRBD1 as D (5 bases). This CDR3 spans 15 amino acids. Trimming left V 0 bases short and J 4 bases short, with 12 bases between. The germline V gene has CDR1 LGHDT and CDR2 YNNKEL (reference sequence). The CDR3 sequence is CASSQDASGRTEAFF. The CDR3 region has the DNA TGTGCCAGCAGCCAAGATGCCTCAGGGCGCACTGAAGCTTTCTTT.

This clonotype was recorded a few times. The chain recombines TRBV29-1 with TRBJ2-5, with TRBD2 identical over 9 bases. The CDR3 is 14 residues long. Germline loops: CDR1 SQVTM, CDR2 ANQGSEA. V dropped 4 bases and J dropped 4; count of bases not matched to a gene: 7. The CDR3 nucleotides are TGCAGCGTTGGAGGGACTAGCCTTACAGAGACCCAGTACTTC. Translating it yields CSVGGTSLTETQYF.

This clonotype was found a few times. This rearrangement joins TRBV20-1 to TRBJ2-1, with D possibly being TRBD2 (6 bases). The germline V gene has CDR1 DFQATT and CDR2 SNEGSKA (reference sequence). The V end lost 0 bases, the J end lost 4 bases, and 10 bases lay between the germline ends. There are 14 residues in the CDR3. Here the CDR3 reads CSARDRDLYNEQFF. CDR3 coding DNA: TGCAGTGCTAGAGACCGGGACTTATACAATGAGCAGTTCTTC.

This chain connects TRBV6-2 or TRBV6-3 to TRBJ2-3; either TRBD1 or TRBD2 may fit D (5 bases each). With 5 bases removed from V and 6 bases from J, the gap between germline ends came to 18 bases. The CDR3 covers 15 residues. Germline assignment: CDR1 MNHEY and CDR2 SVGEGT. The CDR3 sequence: CASSRPGRGEDTQYF. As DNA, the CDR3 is TGTGCCAGCAGTCGTCCGGGACGGGGTGAGGATACGCAGTATTTT.

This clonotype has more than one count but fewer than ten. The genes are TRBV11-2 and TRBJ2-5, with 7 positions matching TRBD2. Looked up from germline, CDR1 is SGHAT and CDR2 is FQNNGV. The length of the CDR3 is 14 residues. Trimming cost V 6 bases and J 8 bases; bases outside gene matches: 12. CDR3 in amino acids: CASSSDSGAGTQYF. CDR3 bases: TGTGCCAGCAGTTCCGACAGCGGGGCAGGAACCCAGTACTTC.

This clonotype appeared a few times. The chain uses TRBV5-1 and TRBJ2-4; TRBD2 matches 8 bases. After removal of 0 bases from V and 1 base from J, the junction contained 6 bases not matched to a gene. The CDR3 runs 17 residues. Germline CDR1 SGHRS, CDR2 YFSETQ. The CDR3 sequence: CASSLAAGGPAKNIQYF. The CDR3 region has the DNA TGCGCCAGCAGCTTGGCCGCGGGGGGTCCGGCCAAAAACATTCAGTACTTC.